This TCR beta chain was captured in a study of shared clonotypes between healthy human individuals. At the level of the study: A donor's plate count was three for CD4 naive and three for CD4 memory; CD8 naive had two and CD8 memory one.

The CDR3 sequence is 14 residues long. The ends were cut back, 4 bases at V and 2 bases at J, with 9 bases in the middle. From germline, CDR1 is MDHEN and CDR2 SYDVKM. This clone has just one count. Only in-frame clones appear in the TCRdb table, and some are missing; sequencing was by immunoSEQ multiplex PCR. The table lists roughly 2.1 million clones, around 93% of them singletons, with about 1.5% in the top ten. Naive CD8 cells lacked CD45RO, underwent positive selection for CCR7 and left out terminally differentiated effector memory CD45RA+ cells. The TCR originated in a man younger than 35 in good health. Some clones in this sample may be carry-over from other donors' samples. Input material: naive CD8+ T cells from PBMCs. The chain recombines TRBV28 with TRBJ1-5, with TRBD1 as a possible D gene (5 bases). Here the CDR3 DNA reads TGTGCCAGCAGTTCGATAGGGGGCAATCAGCCCCAGCATTTT. Protein: CASSSIGGNQPQHF.